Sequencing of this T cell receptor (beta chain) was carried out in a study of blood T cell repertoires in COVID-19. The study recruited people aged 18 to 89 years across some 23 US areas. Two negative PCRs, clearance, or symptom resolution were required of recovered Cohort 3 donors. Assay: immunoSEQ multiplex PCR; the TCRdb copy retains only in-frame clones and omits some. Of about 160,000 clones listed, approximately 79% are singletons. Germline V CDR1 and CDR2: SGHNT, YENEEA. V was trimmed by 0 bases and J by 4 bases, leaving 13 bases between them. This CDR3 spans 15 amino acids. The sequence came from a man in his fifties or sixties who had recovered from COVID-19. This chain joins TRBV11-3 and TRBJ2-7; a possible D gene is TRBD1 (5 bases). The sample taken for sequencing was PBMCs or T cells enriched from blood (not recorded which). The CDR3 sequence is CASSLEVGRAYEQYF. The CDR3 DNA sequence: TGTGCCAGCAGCTTAGAAGTTGGCAGGGCATACGAGCAGTACTTC.